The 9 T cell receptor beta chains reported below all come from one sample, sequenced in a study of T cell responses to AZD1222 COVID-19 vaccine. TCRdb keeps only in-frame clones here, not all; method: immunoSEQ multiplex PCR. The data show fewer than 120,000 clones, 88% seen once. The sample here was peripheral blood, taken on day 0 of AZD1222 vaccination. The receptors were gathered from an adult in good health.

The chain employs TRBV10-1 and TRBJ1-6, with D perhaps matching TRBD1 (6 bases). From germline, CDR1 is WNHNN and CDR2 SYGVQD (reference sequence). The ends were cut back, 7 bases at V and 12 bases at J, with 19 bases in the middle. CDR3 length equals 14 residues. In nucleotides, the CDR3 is TGCGCCAGCACCCCGAGGGGGGGAGACCGACCCCTCCACTTT. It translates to CASTPRGGDRPLHF.

The CDR3 sequence is CASSLGSDYYGYTF. CDR3 bases: TGTGCCAGCAGCTTAGGTTCCGACTACTATGGCTACACCTTC. The rearrangement joins TRBV7-9 to TRBJ1-2, with D unclear. CDR1 and CDR2 (germline): SEHNR, FQNEAQ (reference sequence). This CDR3 spans 14 amino acids. V lost 1 base, J lost 3 bases, and 9 bases lay in between.

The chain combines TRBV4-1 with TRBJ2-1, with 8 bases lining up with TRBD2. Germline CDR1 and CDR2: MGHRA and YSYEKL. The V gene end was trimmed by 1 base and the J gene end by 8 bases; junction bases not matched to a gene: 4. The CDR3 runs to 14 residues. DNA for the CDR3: TGCGCCAGCAGCCAAGTGGGTAGCGGGGATGAGCAGTTCTTC. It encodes CASSQVGSGDEQFF.

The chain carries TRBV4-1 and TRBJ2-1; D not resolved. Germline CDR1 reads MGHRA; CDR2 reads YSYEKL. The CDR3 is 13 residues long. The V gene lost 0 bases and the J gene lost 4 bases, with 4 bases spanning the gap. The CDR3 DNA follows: TGCGCCAGCAGCCAAGAGAATTACAATGAGCAGTTCTTC. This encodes CASSQENYNEQFF.

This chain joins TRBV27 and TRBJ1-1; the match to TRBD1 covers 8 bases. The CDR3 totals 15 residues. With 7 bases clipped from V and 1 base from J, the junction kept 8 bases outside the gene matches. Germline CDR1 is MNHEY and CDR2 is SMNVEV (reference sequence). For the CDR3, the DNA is TGTGCCAGCAACCTGGGACAGGCTGCGAACACTGAAGCTTTCTTT. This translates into CASNLGQAANTEAFF.

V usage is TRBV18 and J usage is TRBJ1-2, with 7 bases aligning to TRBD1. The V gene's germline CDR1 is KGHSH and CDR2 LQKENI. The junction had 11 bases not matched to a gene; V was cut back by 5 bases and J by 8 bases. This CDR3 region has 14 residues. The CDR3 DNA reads TGTGCCAGCTCATTGGACAGGCTCGGAAACGGCTACACCTTC. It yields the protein CASSLDRLGNGYTF.

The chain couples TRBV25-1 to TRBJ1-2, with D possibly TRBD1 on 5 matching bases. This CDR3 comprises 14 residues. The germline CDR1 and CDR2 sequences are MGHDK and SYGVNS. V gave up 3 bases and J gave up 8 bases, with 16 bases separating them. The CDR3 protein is CASSDSGGARGYTF. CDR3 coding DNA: TGTGCCAGCAGTGACTCCGGAGGGGCGCGGGGCTACACCTTC.

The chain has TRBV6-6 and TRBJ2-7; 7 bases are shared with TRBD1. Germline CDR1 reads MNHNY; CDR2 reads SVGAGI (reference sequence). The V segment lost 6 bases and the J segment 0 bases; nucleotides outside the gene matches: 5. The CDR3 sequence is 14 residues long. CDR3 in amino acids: CASSEQGLSYEQYF. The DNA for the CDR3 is TGTGCCAGCAGCGAACAGGGGCTCTCCTACGAGCAGTACTTC.

The CDR3 nucleotides read TGTGCCAGCAGCTACCCCTGGGCAGATACGCAGTATTTT. Protein: CASSYPWADTQYF. The V and J genes are TRBV11-2 and TRBJ2-3; D remains ambiguous. Trimming removed 4 bases from V and 4 bases from J, with 9 bases in between. From germline, CDR1 is SGHAT and CDR2 FQNNGV. The CDR3 extends over 13 amino acids.